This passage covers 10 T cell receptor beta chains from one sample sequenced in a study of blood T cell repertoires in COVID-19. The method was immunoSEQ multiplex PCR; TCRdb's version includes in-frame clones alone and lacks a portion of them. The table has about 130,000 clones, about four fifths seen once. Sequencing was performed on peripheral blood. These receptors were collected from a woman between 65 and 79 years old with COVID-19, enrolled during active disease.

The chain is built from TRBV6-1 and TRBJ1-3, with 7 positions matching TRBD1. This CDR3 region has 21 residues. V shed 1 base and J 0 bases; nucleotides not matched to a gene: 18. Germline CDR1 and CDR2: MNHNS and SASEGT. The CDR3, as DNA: TGTGCCAGCAGTGAAGAGGGCTGGGGTCACCGACAGGGTCTCTCTGGAAACACCATATATTTT. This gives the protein CASSEEGWGHRQGLSGNTIYF.

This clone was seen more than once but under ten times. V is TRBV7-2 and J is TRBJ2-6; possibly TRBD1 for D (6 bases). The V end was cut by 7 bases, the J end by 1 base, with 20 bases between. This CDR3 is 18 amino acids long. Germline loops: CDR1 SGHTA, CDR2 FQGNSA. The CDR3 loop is CASTNEGVGFSGANVLTF. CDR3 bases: TGTGCCAGCACCAACGAGGGGGTCGGATTTTCTGGGGCCAACGTCCTGACTTTC.

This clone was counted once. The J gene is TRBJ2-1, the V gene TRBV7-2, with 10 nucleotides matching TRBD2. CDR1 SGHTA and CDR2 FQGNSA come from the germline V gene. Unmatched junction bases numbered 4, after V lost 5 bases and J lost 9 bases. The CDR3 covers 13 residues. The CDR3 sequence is CASSQRTSGEQFF. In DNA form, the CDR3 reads TGTGCCAGCAGCCAGCGGACTAGCGGTGAGCAGTTCTTC.

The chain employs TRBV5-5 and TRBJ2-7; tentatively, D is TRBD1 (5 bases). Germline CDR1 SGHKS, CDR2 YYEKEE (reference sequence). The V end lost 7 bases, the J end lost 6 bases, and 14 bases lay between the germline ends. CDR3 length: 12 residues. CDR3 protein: CASFFRVGEQYF. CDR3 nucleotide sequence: TGTGCCAGCTTCTTCAGGGTCGGCGAGCAGTACTTC.

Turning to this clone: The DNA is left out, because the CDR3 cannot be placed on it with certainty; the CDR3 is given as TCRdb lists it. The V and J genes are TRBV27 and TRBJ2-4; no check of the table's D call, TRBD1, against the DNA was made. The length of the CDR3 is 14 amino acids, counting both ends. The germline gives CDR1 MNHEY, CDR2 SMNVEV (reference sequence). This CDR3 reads CASSSSQSRDRQYF.

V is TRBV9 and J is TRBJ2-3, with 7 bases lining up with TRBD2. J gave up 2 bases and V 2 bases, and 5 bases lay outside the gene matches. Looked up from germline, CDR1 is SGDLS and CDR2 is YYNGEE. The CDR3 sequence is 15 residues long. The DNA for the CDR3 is TGTGCCAGCAGCGTGGGAGGGGCCCTCACAGATACGCAGTATTTT. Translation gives CASSVGGALTDTQYF. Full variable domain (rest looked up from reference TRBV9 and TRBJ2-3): DSGVTQTPKHLITATGQRVTLRCSPRSGDLSVYWYQQSLDQGLQFLIQYYNGEERAKGNILERFSAQQFPDLHSELNLSSLELGDSALYFCASSVGGALTDTQYFGPGTRLTVL.

The CDR3 DNA reads TGTGCCTGGAGTGTATCCCAGGTCGGCGGCTACACCTTC. Translated, it gives CAWSVSQVGGYTF. The rearrangement uses TRBV30 and TRBJ1-2; no clear D gene. The CDR3 runs 13 residues. V was pared by 0 bases and J by 8 bases, with 13 bases between. CDR1 GTSNPN and CDR2 SVGIG come from the germline V gene (reference sequence).

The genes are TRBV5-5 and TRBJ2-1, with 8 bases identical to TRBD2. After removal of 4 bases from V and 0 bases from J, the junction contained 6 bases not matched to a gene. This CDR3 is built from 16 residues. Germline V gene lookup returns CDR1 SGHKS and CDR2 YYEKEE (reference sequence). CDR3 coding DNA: TGTGCCAGCAGCCGGGCCGGGGGGGGCTCCTACAATGAGCAGTTCTTC. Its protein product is CASSRAGGGSYNEQFF.

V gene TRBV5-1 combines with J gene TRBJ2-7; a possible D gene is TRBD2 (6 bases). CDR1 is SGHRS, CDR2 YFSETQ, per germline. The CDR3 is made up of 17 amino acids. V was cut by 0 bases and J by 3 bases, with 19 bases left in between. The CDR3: CASSLATGGGGNYEQYF. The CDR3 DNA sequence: TGCGCCAGCAGCTTGGCCACTGGGGGAGGCGGGAACTACGAGCAGTACTTC.

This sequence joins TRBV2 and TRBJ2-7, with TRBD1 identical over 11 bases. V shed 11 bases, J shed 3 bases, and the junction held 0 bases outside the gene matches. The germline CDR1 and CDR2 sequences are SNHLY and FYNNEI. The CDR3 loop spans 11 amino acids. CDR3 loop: CAGTGGYEQYF. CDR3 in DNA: TGTGCCGGGACAGGGGGCTACGAGCAGTACTTC.